This T cell receptor beta chain was sequenced in a study of post-analysis software for immune sequencing data. Study-level background: Both relapsing-remitting and secondary progressive multiple sclerosis featured among the disease courses, as did progressive-relapsing multiple sclerosis. General study points: Comparison of patients with controls showed five TRBV segments more frequent in patients, TRBV5-6, TRBV5-1 and TRBV20-1 among them. Diversity measured as normalized Chao1 was significantly lower in multiple sclerosis patients than in controls.

Unique molecular identifiers featured in each of the TCR beta cDNA libraries. TCRdb ran MiXCR on the PCR reads and lists one entry per CDR3 protein. The data hold a few hundred thousand distinct CDR3 sequences, with under 55% observed a single time. CDR1 SQVTM and CDR2 ANQGSEA come from the germline V gene. CDR3 length equals 14 residues. The trim removed 4 bases at V and 7 bases at J, leaving 12 bases unmatched. About this clonotype itself: The antigen is unknown.

What was sequenced was blood. This chain uses TRBV29-1 with TRBJ2-7; 8 nucleotides align to TRBD2. This receptor was taken from a girl under 18 with multiple sclerosis. The CDR3: CSVGWSGRPDEQYF. The DNA of the CDR3 is TGCAGCGTTGGTTGGAGCGGGAGACCGGATGAGCAGTACTTC.